This note documents a single T cell receptor (beta chain) sequence. The trim removed 5 bases at V and 8 bases at J, leaving 12 bases unmatched. The CDR3 has 16 amino acids. Germline CDR1 is SGHAT and CDR2 is FQNNGV. These data originate in a study of blood T cell repertoires in COVID-19. Across the study: Italy, Spain and the United States were the sources of the convalescent and acute COVID-19 samples.

Assay: immunoSEQ multiplex PCR; the TCRdb copy retains only in-frame clones and omits some. The profile covers roughly 230,000 clones, with roughly four fifths appearing a single time and approximately 4.8% taken by the ten largest. The sequence was obtained from a man between 45 and 60 years old with active or convalescent COVID-19. The rearrangement joins TRBV11-2 to TRBJ1-6, with 7 bases fitting TRBD1. Sequencing used peripheral blood. The CDR3, as DNA: TGTGCCAGCAGCCCAGGCCAGGGGGTGAACGATTCACCCCTCCACTTT. Its protein is CASSPGQGVNDSPLHF.